This TCR beta chain originates from a study of identical twins. This clonotype was counted a few times. Its specificity is not known. A universal primer site was created by template switching, with the cDNA bearing unique molecular identifiers. TCRdb redid the calling of the 5' RACE reads with MiXCR, one entry per CDR3 protein. The profile shows 450,000 to 600,000 distinct CDR3 sequences, about 22% of them singletons. Findings and limits, study-wide: Memory repertoires showed no such pattern, whereas abundant cord blood beta clonotypes carried fewer insertions.

Every donor was a healthy Caucasian. These data were likewise used in another study, on yellow fever vaccine responses in identical twins.

Sequencing was carried out using CD4+ T cells sorted from blood. The source is a woman under 30 in good health.

The CDR3: CSVAGTSGGVGYNEQFF. CDR3 nucleotides: TGCAGCGTCGCCGGGACTAGCGGGGGGGTTGGCTACAATGAGCAGTTCTTC. The chain recombines TRBV29-1 with TRBJ2-1, with TRBD2 matching over 16 bases. Germline V gives CDR1 SQVTM, CDR2 ANQGSEA. The CDR3 sequence is 17 residues long. The trim removed 6 bases at V and 3 bases at J, leaving 8 bases unmatched.